This T cell receptor beta chain was captured in a study of preoperative IRX-2 immunotherapy in early breast cancer. This clone was observed a few times. Assay: immunoSEQ multiplex PCR; the TCRdb copy retains only in-frame clones and omits some. The repertoire consists of more than 25,000 clones, with approximately 75% occurring once and the leading ten covering roughly 1.3%. Documented treatment: preoperative locoregional IRX-2 cytokine immunotherapy. Patients received preoperative, locoregional IRX-2 cytokine immunotherapy in a phase Ib study. The TCR was taken from a human donor with breast cancer. Sequences were derived from lymph node tissue, sampled after IRX-2 immunotherapy.

This chain's CDR3 is CASSSGLHGNQPQHF. DNA of the CDR3: TGTGCCAGCAGTTCAGGGTTGCATGGCAATCAGCCCCAGCATTTT. The chain combines TRBV11-3 with TRBJ1-5, with TRBD1 as a possible D gene (5 bases). CDR1 and CDR2 (germline): SGHNT, YENEEA. The CDR3 spans 15 residues. The V gene lost 6 bases and the J gene lost 2 bases, with 14 bases spanning the gap.